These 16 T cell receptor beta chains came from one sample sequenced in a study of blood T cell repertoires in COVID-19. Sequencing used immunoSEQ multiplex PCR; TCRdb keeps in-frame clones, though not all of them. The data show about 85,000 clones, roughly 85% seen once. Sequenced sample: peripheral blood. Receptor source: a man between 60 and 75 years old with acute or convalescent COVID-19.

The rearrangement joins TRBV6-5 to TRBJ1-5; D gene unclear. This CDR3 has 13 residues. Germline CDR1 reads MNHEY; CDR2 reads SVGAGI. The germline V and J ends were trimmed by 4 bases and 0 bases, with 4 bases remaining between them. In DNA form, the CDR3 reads TGTGCCAGCAGTTGGGCTAGCAATCAGCCCCAGCATTTT. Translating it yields CASSWASNQPQHF.

In DNA, the CDR3 is TGCGCCAGCAGACGCACCACAGGGGAGAGTTCACCCCTCCACTTT. Translated: CASRRTTGESSPLHF. The V call is TRBV5-1, the J call TRBJ1-6, with TRBD1 matching over 7 bases. The junction had 11 bases not matched to a gene; V was cut back by 5 bases and J by 9 bases. There are 15 residues in the CDR3. The germline V gene encodes CDR1 SGHRS and CDR2 YFSETQ.

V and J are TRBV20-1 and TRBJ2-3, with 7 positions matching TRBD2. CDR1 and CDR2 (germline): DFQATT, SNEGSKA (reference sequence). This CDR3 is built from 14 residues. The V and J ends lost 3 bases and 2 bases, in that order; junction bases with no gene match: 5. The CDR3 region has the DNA TGCAGTGCTAGTGGGACTATCCACACAGATACGCAGTATTTT. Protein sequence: CSASGTIHTDTQYF.

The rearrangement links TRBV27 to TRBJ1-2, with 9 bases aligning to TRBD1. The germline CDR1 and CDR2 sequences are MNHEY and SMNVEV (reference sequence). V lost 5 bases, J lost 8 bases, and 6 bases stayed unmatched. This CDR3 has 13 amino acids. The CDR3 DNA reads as TGTGCCAGCAGTCTCACAGGGGGCTGGGGCTACACCTTC. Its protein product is CASSLTGGWGYTF.

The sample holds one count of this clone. The CDR3, as DNA: TGTGCCCTATCGACAGCACAAGAGACCCAGTACTTC. It specifies CALSTAQETQYF. The genes are TRBV7-7 and TRBJ2-5, with a possible D match to TRBD1 (5 bases). V lost 11 bases to trimming and J lost 2 bases, with 12 bases between them. CDR3 length: 12 amino acids. Germline V lookup: CDR1 SSHAT, CDR2 FNYEAQ (reference sequence).

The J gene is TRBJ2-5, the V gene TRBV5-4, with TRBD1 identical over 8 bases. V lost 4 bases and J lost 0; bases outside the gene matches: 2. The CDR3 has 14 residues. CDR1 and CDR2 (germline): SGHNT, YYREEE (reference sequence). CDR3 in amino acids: CASSVTGDQETQYF. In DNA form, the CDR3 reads TGTGCCAGCAGCGTGACAGGGGACCAAGAGACCCAGTACTTC.

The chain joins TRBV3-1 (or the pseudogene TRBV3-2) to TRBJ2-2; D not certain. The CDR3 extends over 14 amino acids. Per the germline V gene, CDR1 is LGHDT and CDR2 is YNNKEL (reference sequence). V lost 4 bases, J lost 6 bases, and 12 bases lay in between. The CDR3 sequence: CASSLTRWAGELFF. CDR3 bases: TGTGCCAGCAGCCTCACGCGGTGGGCCGGGGAGCTGTTTTTT.

CDR3 DNA sequence: TGTGCCAGCAGTTCGAACACAGCACAGGGGGCGGGTGGCTACACCTTC. Translation: CASSSNTAQGAGGYTF. The chain recombines TRBV27 with TRBJ1-2; 9 bases are shared with TRBD1. J was trimmed by 7 bases and V by 4 bases; bases with no gene match: 13. The germline gives CDR1 MNHEY, CDR2 SMNVEV (reference sequence). CDR3 length equals 16 residues.

The CDR3 nucleotides are TGTGCCAGCAGTTTAATGTGGGCGAGCACAGATACGCAGTATTTT. Protein product: CASSLMWASTDTQYF. The chain uses TRBV27 and TRBJ2-3; D remains ambiguous. The ends were cut back, 2 bases at V and 0 bases at J, with 9 bases in the middle. The CDR3 is made up of 15 amino acids. CDR1 and CDR2 from the germline V gene are MNHEY and SMNVEV (reference sequence).

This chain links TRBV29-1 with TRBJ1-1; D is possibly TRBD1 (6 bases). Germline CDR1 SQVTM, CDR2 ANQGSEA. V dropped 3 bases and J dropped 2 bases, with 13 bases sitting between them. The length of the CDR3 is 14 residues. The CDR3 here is CSVDSGGPNTEAFF. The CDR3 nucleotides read TGCAGCGTTGATAGTGGGGGCCCCAACACTGAAGCTTTCTTT.

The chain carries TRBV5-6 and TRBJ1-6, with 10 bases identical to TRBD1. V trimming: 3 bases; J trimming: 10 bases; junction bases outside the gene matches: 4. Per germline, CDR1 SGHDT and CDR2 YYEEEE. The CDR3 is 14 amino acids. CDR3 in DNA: TGTGCCAGCAGCTACGGACAGGGGGGATCACCCCTCCACTTT. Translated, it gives CASSYGQGGSPLHF. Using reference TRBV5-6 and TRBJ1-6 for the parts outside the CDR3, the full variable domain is DAGVTQSPTHLIKTRGQQVTLRCSPKSGHDTVSWYQQALGQGPQFIFQYYEEEERQRGNFPDRFSGHQFPNYSSELNVNALLLGDSALYLCASSYGQGGSPLHFGNGTRLTVT.

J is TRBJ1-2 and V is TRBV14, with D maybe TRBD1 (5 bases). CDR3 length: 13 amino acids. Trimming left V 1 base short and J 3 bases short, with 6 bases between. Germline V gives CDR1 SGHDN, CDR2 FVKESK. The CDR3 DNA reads TGTGCCAGCAGCCAAGGACAGTACTATGGCTACACCTTC. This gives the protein CASSQGQYYGYTF.

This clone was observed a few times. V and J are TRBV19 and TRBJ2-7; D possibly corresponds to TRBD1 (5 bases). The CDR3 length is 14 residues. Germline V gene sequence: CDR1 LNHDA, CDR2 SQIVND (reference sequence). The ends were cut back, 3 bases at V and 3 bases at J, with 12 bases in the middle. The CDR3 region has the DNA TGTGCCAGTAGTATCCAGGGTACCCACTACGAGCAGTACTTC. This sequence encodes CASSIQGTHYEQYF.

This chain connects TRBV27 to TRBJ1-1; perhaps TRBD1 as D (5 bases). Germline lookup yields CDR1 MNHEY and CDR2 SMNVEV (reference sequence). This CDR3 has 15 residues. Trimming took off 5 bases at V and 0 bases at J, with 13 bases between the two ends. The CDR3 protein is CASSDPDRLNTEAFF. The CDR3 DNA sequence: TGTGCCAGCAGTGACCCTGACAGATTGAACACTGAAGCTTTCTTT.

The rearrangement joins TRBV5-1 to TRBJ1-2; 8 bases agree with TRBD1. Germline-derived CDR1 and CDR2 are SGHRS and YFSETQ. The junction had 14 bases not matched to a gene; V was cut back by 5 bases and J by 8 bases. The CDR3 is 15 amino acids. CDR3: CASRTGGVDLGGYTF. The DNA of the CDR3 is TGCGCCAGCAGAACAGGGGGAGTGGACCTCGGGGGCTACACCTTC.

The CDR3 nucleotides read TGTGCCACCAGTGATGTTAATGCAACTAATGAAAAACTGTTTTTT. Residues: CATSDVNATNEKLFF. The V gene is TRBV24-1, the J gene TRBJ1-4, with D uncertain. The CDR3 contains 15 residues. Germline-derived CDR1 and CDR2 are KGHDR and SFDVKD. Trimming stripped 3 bases from V and 0 bases from J, with 7 bases between.